The source of this T cell receptor beta chain is a study of CD8+ T cells in alopecia areata. Study at large: Affected scalp percentage determined the severity score of treated patients.

As to treatment: oral pan-JAK inhibitor, 5-10 mg twice daily. Study-wide results and caveats: With patients, TCR sharing proved less clear than in mice, a difference possibly related to HLA. Affected scalp, especially in alopecia totalis/universalis, had a higher clonality than normal scalp did.

Germline CDR1 reads DFQATT; CDR2 reads SNEGSKA (reference sequence). V was pared by 0 bases and J by 3 bases, with 3 bases between. CDR3 length: 11 amino acids. RNA was extracted and reverse transcribed into cDNA as the sequencing template. TCRdb's copy holds only in-frame clones and misses some; the assay was immunoSEQ multiplex PCR. The table has roughly 110,000 clones, around 53% seen once. This clone is medium-sized (0.01 to 0.1%) in the sample. What it binds is unknown. This sample also contains other DNA sequences that code for the same CDR3. Sequenced here: CD8+ T cells sorted from blood, sampled at week 24, from a patient treated with tofacitinib. The V call is TRBV20-1, the J call TRBJ2-7; D uncertain. The origin of this receptor is a human donor with alopecia areata. Here the CDR3 reads CSARDNYEQYF. The CDR3 nucleotides read TGCAGTGCTAGAGATAACTACGAGCAGTACTTC.